This T cell receptor (beta chain) came from a study of cytomegalovirus exposure and HLA in healthy donors. As concerns this clone: Its antigen remains unidentified.

The CDR3 is 13 residues long. The germline gives CDR1 SGDLS, CDR2 YYNGEE. The germline V and J ends were trimmed by 5 bases and 8 bases, with 16 bases remaining between them. Primers for the PCR totalled 60 Vbeta and 13 Jbeta. Clones were sequenced by immunoSEQ multiplex PCR, and TCRdb holds only the in-frame ones, with some missing. This sample yields over 150,000 clones, of which roughly three quarters are seen a single time; under 15% belongs to the top ten. Study-wide results and caveats: Analysis was carried out at a later point, and it linked a missense DCLRE1C variant to TCR beta V- and J-gene trimming.

Source material: PBMCs. The chain is built from TRBV9 and TRBJ1-2; D not certain. This TCR was recovered from a woman in her 50s in good health and CMV-seropositive. The CDR3 spells CASSDTLTGGYTF. The CDR3 DNA follows: TGTGCCAGCAGTGATACGCTGACGGGGGGCTACACCTTC.